Below are 26 T cell receptor beta chains sequenced from a single sample in a study of siplizumab effects on memory and regulatory T cells. Sequenced by immunoSEQ multiplex PCR; TCRdb stores in-frame clones only, minus some. The sample lists about 63,000 clones; roughly 83% were seen once. The material sequenced was memory CD4+ T cells sorted from blood. Receptors were obtained from a human donor in good health.

This clone was seen a few times. The rearrangement joins TRBV4-1 to TRBJ1-1; D is undetermined. CDR3 length: 13 residues. Trimming left V 0 bases short and J 7 bases short, with 9 bases between. From germline, CDR1 is MGHRA and CDR2 YSYEKL. The CDR3 is CASSQDSRSEAFF. CDR3 coding DNA: TGCGCCAGCAGCCAAGATTCCAGGAGTGAAGCTTTCTTT.

The chain has TRBV12-5 and TRBJ2-2, with TRBD1 identical over 8 bases. CDR1 LGHNT and CDR2 FRNRAP come from the germline V gene. V lost 5 bases to trimming and J lost 4 bases; unmatched junction nucleotides: 12. The CDR3 is made up of 17 amino acids. CDR3 in DNA: TGTGCTAGTGGTGGAATAGACAGGGGAGCGGGCACCGGGGAGCTGTTTTTT. Translating it yields CASGGIDRGAGTGELFF.

In this sample, this clone turned up once. The chain has TRBV29-1 and TRBJ1-6; maybe TRBD1 (5 bases). The CDR3 runs to 15 residues. Germline-derived CDR1 and CDR2 are SQVTM and ANQGSEA. Trimming removed 8 bases from V and 8 bases from J, with 22 bases in between. CDR3 in amino acids: CSIRRDSRSDSPLHF. The CDR3 DNA is TGCAGCATAAGAAGGGACTCCCGATCGGATTCACCCCTCCACTTT.

Note on this clone: Additional DNA sequences in this sample encode the identical CDR3. CDR3 amino acids: CASSKGGTSGDNEQFF. The DNA for the CDR3 is TGCGCCAGCAGCAAAGGGGGGACTAGCGGAGACAATGAGCAGTTCTTC. The J gene is TRBJ2-1, the V gene TRBV5-1, with TRBD2 matching over 11 bases. Germline V CDR1 and CDR2: SGHRS, YFSETQ. V dropped 4 bases and J dropped 5; count of bases not matched to a gene: 8. CDR3 length: 16 residues.

The chain has TRBV29-1 and TRBJ2-7; 9 positions match TRBD2. Germline CDR1 reads SQVTM; CDR2 reads ANQGSEA. This CDR3 has 14 amino acids. V shed 4 bases and J 6 bases; nucleotides not matched to a gene: 10. CDR3 sequence reads: CSVVQSSGILEQYF. CDR3 coding DNA: TGCAGCGTTGTCCAGTCTAGCGGGATACTCGAGCAGTACTTC.

The chain joins TRBV2 to TRBJ2-3, with 10 bases fitting TRBD1. From germline, CDR1 is SNHLY and CDR2 FYNNEI. This CDR3 has 16 amino acids. V dropped 7 bases and J dropped 0; count of bases not matched to a gene: 7. The CDR3 DNA reads as TGTGCCAGCACCCGACAGGGGGCCCCCAGCACAGATACGCAGTATTTT. Protein: CASTRQGAPSTDTQYF.

This clone was counted only a few times. V usage is TRBV10-1 and J usage is TRBJ2-3; tentatively, D is TRBD2 (6 bases). CDR1 is WNHNN and CDR2 is SYGVQD in the germline V gene (reference sequence). Trimming removed 0 bases from V and 5 bases from J, with 9 bases in between. This CDR3 is built from 14 residues. CDR3 sequence reads: CASSESWREDTQYF. CDR3 sequence (DNA): TGCGCCAGCAGTGAGTCTTGGCGGGAAGATACGCAGTATTTT.

Turning to this clone: Other DNA sequences in the sample encode the same CDR3. The V gene is TRBV29-1, the J gene TRBJ2-5, with a tentative D call TRBD2 (5 bases). Trimming removed 4 bases from V and 2 bases from J, with 14 bases in between. This CDR3 has 14 amino acids. In germline, CDR1 is SQVTM, CDR2 ANQGSEA. The CDR3 DNA reads TGCAGCGTTGGAGGTCCCAGCGGACAAGAGACCCAGTACTTC. Translation gives CSVGGPSGQETQYF.

The chain joins TRBV18 to TRBJ1-5; 8 bases line up with TRBD1. CDR1 and CDR2 from the germline V gene are KGHSH and LQKENI. V lost 3 bases and J lost 6; bases outside the gene matches: 7. The length of the CDR3 is 15 residues. As DNA, the CDR3 is TGTGCCAGCTCACCGTCAGGGGGCGGAGGTCAGCCCCAGCATTTT. This sequence encodes CASSPSGGGGQPQHF.

This rearrangement joins TRBV18 to TRBJ2-3; no definite D call. Per germline, CDR1 KGHSH and CDR2 LQKENI. The V end was cut by 10 bases, the J end by 8 bases, with 19 bases between. CDR3 size: 13 residues. This CDR3 reads CATPPVGDGTQYF. The CDR3 DNA follows: TGTGCCACCCCCCCCGTAGGAGATGGTACGCAGTATTTT. The complete variable domain, with remaining parts taken from reference TRBV18 and TRBJ2-3, reads NAGVMQNPRHLVRRRGQEARLRCSPMKGHSHVYWYRQLPEEGLKFMVYLQKENIIDESGMPKERFSAEFPKEGPSILRIQQVVRGDSAAYFCATPPVGDGTQYFGPGTRLTVL.

The V and J genes are TRBV19 and TRBJ2-3; 11 bases map to TRBD2. The V segment lost 5 bases and the J segment 9 bases; nucleotides outside the gene matches: 10. The CDR3 is made up of 15 amino acids. The V gene's germline CDR1 is LNHDA and CDR2 SQIVND (reference sequence). As DNA, the CDR3 is TGTGCCAGTAGTCCCGGGACTAGCGGTACCGCGACGCAGTATTTT. The encoded protein is CASSPGTSGTATQYF.

The chain recombines TRBV9 with TRBJ2-5; 9 bases match TRBD2. V gave up 2 bases and J gave up 4 bases; unmatched junction bases: 6. This CDR3 spans 15 amino acids. CDR1 and CDR2 (germline): SGDLS, YYNGEE. The CDR3 spells CASSVGGGARETQYF. In DNA, the CDR3 is TGTGCCAGCAGCGTGGGCGGGGGGGCCCGAGAGACCCAGTACTTC.

The chain has TRBV7-9 and TRBJ1-5; D might be TRBD1 (6 bases). Germline values: CDR1 SEHNR, CDR2 FQNEAQ (reference sequence). V was trimmed by 8 bases and J by 1 base, leaving 21 bases between them. The CDR3 is 17 residues long. In DNA form, the CDR3 reads TGTGCCAGCTCACCCAGAGGCGGGGGCAACAGCAATCAGCCCCAGCATTTT. This gives the protein CASSPRGGGNSNQPQHF. Filled out from reference TRBV7-9 and TRBJ1-5, the complete variable domain reads DTGVSQNPRHKITKRGQNVTFRCDPISEHNRLYWYRQTLGQGPEFLTYFQNEAQLEKSRLLSDRFSAERPKGSFSTLEIQRTEQGDSAMYLCASSPRGGGNSNQPQHFGDGTRLSIL.

V and J are TRBV6-6 and TRBJ2-5, with 10 bases matching TRBD1. The length of the CDR3 is 16 residues. After removal of 5 bases from V and 5 bases from J, the junction contained 11 bases not matched to a gene. CDR1 is MNHNY, CDR2 SVGAGI, per germline (reference sequence). The CDR3 reads CASSPHTGTGEETQYF. The CDR3 DNA is TGTGCCAGCAGTCCACACACCGGGACAGGGGAGGAGACCCAGTACTTC.

This rearrangement joins TRBV18 to TRBJ2-2; 10 nucleotides agree with TRBD1. CDR1 is KGHSH, CDR2 LQKENI, per germline. The trim removed 6 bases at V and 7 bases at J, leaving 8 bases unmatched. The CDR3 contains 15 residues. DNA of the CDR3: TGTGCCAGCTCCACGGGACAGGGGAACGGCGGGGAGCTGTTTTTT. This codes for CASSTGQGNGGELFF. Using reference TRBV18 and TRBJ2-2 for the parts outside the CDR3, the full variable domain is NAGVMQNPRHLVRRRGQEARLRCSPMKGHSHVYWYRQLPEEGLKFMVYLQKENIIDESGMPKERFSAEFPKEGPSILRIQQVVRGDSAAYFCASSTGQGNGGELFFGEGSRLTVL.

The chain is built from TRBV7-3 and TRBJ2-3; D is uncertain. This CDR3 is built from 13 residues. CDR1 and CDR2 (germline): SGHTA, FQGTGA. The V gene lost 6 bases and the J gene lost 0 bases, with 7 bases spanning the gap. CDR3 in amino acids: CASSPASTDTQYF. Written as DNA, the CDR3 is TGTGCCAGCAGTCCCGCTAGCACAGATACGCAGTATTTT.

The V and J genes are TRBV18 and TRBJ2-1, with TRBD2 as a possible D gene (7 bases). Germline V gene data show CDR1 as KGHSH and CDR2 as LQKENI. V was trimmed by 3 bases and J by 10 bases, leaving 19 bases between them. This CDR3 comprises 15 residues. The CDR3 protein is CASSPPEGGAGEQFF. In DNA form, the CDR3 reads TGTGCCAGCTCACCCCCCGAGGGGGGGGCAGGGGAGCAGTTCTTC.

The V call is TRBV7-9, the J call TRBJ1-1, with 7 positions matching TRBD1. The V gene end was trimmed by 1 base and the J gene end by 3 bases; junction bases not matched to a gene: 5. The V gene's germline CDR1 is SEHNR and CDR2 FQNEAQ (reference sequence). The CDR3 contains 15 residues. The CDR3 is CASSLVRQGDTEAFF. The CDR3 DNA is TGTGCCAGCAGCTTAGTCAGACAGGGCGACACTGAAGCTTTCTTT.

The chain is built from TRBV2 and TRBJ1-5; no clear D. V was trimmed by 7 bases and J by 7 bases, leaving 11 bases between them. The CDR3 extends over 12 amino acids. CDR1 is SNHLY, CDR2 FYNNEI, per germline. Here the CDR3 DNA reads TGTGCCAGCACCGCCGGGAAGCAGCCCCAGCATTTT. Its translation is CASTAGKQPQHF.

The CDR3 nucleotides are TGTGCCAGCTCTAGGACCTCAGGGGCATCTAATGAAAAACTGTTTTTT. Protein: CASSRTSGASNEKLFF. This chain connects TRBV18 to TRBJ1-4, with D possibly TRBD1 on 6 matching bases. The CDR3 spans 16 residues. Germline CDR1 reads KGHSH; CDR2 reads LQKENI. Between the trimmed V and J ends, which lost 6 bases and 3 bases, there was a span of 17 bases.

The genes are TRBV10-2 and TRBJ1-2, with a possible D match to TRBD1 (5 bases). Germline V CDR1 and CDR2: WSHSY, SAAADI. V lost 3 bases to trimming and J lost 5 bases, with 13 bases between them. The CDR3 runs 14 residues. The CDR3 DNA follows: TGCGCCAGCAGTGATATGAGGGGCGAATATGGCTACACCTTC. Its protein product is CASSDMRGEYGYTF.

The chain combines TRBV7-6 with TRBJ1-2; a weak D match, TRBD1 (5 bases). The V gene's germline CDR1 is SGHVS and CDR2 FNYEAQ. V was trimmed by 5 bases and J by 3 bases, leaving 10 bases between them. The CDR3 runs 13 residues. Written as DNA, the CDR3 is TGTGCCAGCAGCGCCGGGACGGACTATGGCTACACCTTC. Amino acid sequence: CASSAGTDYGYTF.

This clone was found a few times. The V and J genes are TRBV18 and TRBJ1-1, with D possibly matching TRBD1 (5 bases). This CDR3 has 14 residues. V was shortened by 1 base and J by 4 bases, with 10 bases between the two germline ends. CDR1 is KGHSH, CDR2 LQKENI, per germline. The CDR3 DNA is TGTGCCAGCTCACCACTGGGGCTGGGCACTGAAGCTTTCTTT. It codes for CASSPLGLGTEAFF.

V is TRBV29-1 and J is TRBJ1-2, with D unclear. Germline CDR1 reads SQVTM; CDR2 reads ANQGSEA. Trimming removed 7 bases at V and 3 bases at J, with 12 bases between. The CDR3 is made up of 12 amino acids. In nucleotides, the CDR3 is TGCAGCGGACGGGTCTGGGACTATGGCTACACCTTC. It is translated as CSGRVWDYGYTF. The full variable domain, rest sourced from reference TRBV29-1 and TRBJ1-2, is SAVISQKPSRDICQRGTSLTIQCQVDSQVTMMFWYRQQPGQSLTLIATANQGSEATYESGFVIDKFPISRPNLTFSTLTVSNMSPEDSSIYLCSGRVWDYGYTFGSGTRLTVV.

The CDR3 DNA reads TGCGCCAGCAGTGCTTCAGTAACCCACTACGAGCAGTACTTC. This translates into CASSASVTHYEQYF. V gene TRBV10-1 combines with J gene TRBJ2-7; the D is unclear. CDR3 length: 14 residues. Germline V gives CDR1 WNHNN, CDR2 SYGVQD (reference sequence). Trimming cost V 4 bases and J 3 bases, with 13 bases left between them.

V gene TRBV2 combines with J gene TRBJ2-2, with D maybe TRBD1 (5 bases). CDR3 size: 14 residues. V lost 6 bases to trimming and J lost 5 bases, with 13 bases between them. In germline, CDR1 is SNHLY, CDR2 FYNNEI. The chain's CDR3 is CASRATGQTGELFF. CDR3 bases: TGTGCCAGCAGGGCCACAGGACAAACCGGGGAGCTGTTTTTT. The variable domain in full, completed from reference TRBV2 and TRBJ2-2, reads EPEVTQTPSHQVTQMGQEVILRCVPISNHLYFYWYRQILGQKVEFLVSFYNNEISEKSEIFDDQFSVERPDGSNFTLKIRSTKLEDSAMYFCASRATGQTGELFFGEGSRLTVL.